This section outlines one T cell receptor (beta chain) sequence together with its context. This clone was seen just once. No cognate antigen has been identified for it. No base quality information exists; no much larger clone differs at one position. Libraries were built with the immunoSEQ multiplex PCR assay. RNA was extracted from all samples and reverse transcribed into cDNA as template for TCR sequencing. SuperScript III was used for first-strand cDNA synthesis, primed with a 2:1 mix of oligo-dT and random hexamers. Amplification bias was assessed with a synthetic immune receptor repertoire, and residual bias was removed computationally. Under the source paper's analysis protocol: After raw reads were preprocessed to remove errors, the CDR3 was defined following IMGT conventions as running from the conserved cysteine to phenylalanine. Clonality was calculated as 1 minus Shannon entropy normalized by log2 of the number of productive unique TCRs. Whether scalp clones were CD4 or CD8 was inferred by matching scalp TCRbeta sequences against CD4 and CD8 repertoires sorted from blood. TCRdb stores this immuneACCESS table with in-frame sequences only. Part of the clones is absent; in the studies checked, under half of the shortfall reflects unresolved V genes, and no reason is known for the rest. The V and J calls and clone size were taken over from that table, and D and trimming were inferred from the DNA. In all, the sample holds about 200,000 clones, and about 57% of those were seen once. The top ten clonotypes cover 1.5% to 2% of the sample.

The sample's time point label, decoded: about 4 weeks on oral tofacitinib. The treatment or condition label for this specimen denotes: oral pan-JAK inhibitor, 5-10 mg twice daily. Lesional scalp punch biopsies and peripheral blood were obtained from alopecia areata patients. PBMCs were separated by density centrifugation and stained for CD3, CD4 and CD8, after which CD4+ and CD8+ T cells were sorted on a FACSAria. The data originate from a study of CD8+ T cells in alopecia areata (dated by TCRdb to 2016 to 2019). Describing the broader study: The treated patients, all with moderate-to-severe alopecia areata, were enrolled in an open-label pilot trial of oral tofacitinib given at 5 to 10 mg twice daily. Patients stayed on tofacitinib for 6 to 18 months and then had 6 months of follow-up off drug so that delayed response and recurrence could be assessed. The SALT score, which quantifies the percentage of affected scalp surface area, was used to measure disease severity in treated patients. To study T cell clonal expansion in alopecia areata, the researchers applied high-throughput TCRbeta sequencing to both the C3H/HeJ mouse model and human patients. On the human side, TCRbeta sequencing was run on scalp tissue and on sorted CD4+ and CD8+ peripheral blood T cells from healthy controls and from alopecia areata patients with either patchy or totalis/universalis disease. Biopsies were taken from tofacitinib-treated patients at baseline and again at 4 and 24 weeks into treatment, and several of those patients also had a later scalp biopsy. Scalp clonality was compared across normal scalp (n=4), patchy alopecia areata scalp (n=8), and alopecia totalis/universalis scalp (n=8). RNA was extracted with the PAXgene miRNA kit for fixed scalp, the miRNeasy kit for PBMCs, and the RNeasy kit for mouse skin. Amplification of TCRbeta CDR3 regions was done by immunoSEQ multiplex PCR using 35 Vbeta forward primers and 13 Jbeta reverse primers.

Beyond this particular receptor, the publication reports: Because the treated cohort was small and had just a single nonresponder, larger studies are needed to establish links between baseline CD8+ expansion and response. Many expanded lesional clones were found to persist in scalp and blood during tofacitinib treatment, and relapse after treatment cessation may be partly explained by this persistence. Higher clonality and more expanded CD8+ clones were observed in lesional scalp than in normal scalp, particularly in alopecia totalis/universalis, a finding suggestive of antigenic drive. Unlike mouse skin, where gammadelta T cells dominate, normal human skin contains resident alphabeta T cells that get sequenced too, which complicates analysis of the scalp TCR repertoire. Tofacitinib significantly lowered scalp clonality and the number of expanded CD8+ clones among the top 100 scalp clones. Compared with mice, TCR sequences shared between patients were less clear, possibly partly because of HLA diversity across the patient population.

For CDR1 and CDR2, the germline V gene (reference sequence) lists PRHDT and FYEKMQ. From its cysteine to its phenylalanine, the CDR3 spans 13 amino acids. Only the CDR3 portion is preserved as DNA: 39 bases, with reading frame beginning at the first base. V drops 7 bases and J drops 6 bases, leaving 15 bases in between. This clonotype was sampled from a human donor with alopecia areata. The specimen comprised CD4+ T cells sorted from blood, sampled at week 4, from a patient treated with tofacitinib. The chain couples TRBV13 to TRBJ1-1, with the D gene call left open. The nucleotide sequence is TGTGCCAGCAACCCCAGAGGGTTTTCTGAAGCTTTCTTT. Its translation reads: CASNPRGFSEAFF.